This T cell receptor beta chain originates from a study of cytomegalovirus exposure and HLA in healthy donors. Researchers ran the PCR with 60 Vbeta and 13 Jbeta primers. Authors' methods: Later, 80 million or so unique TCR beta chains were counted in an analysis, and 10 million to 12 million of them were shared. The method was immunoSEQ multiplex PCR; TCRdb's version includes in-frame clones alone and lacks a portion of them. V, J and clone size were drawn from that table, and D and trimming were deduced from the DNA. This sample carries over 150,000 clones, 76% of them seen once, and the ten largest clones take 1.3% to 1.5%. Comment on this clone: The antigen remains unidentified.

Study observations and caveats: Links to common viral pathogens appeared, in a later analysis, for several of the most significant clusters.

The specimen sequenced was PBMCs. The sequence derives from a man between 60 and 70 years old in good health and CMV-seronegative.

The CDR3 region is CASSSGGGWAEAFF. As DNA, the CDR3 is TGTGCCAGCAGTTCCGGGGGAGGATGGGCTGAAGCTTTCTTT. The J gene is TRBJ1-1, the V gene TRBV28, with D tentatively TRBD1 (5 bases). V gave up 4 bases and J gave up 6 bases, with 15 bases separating them. The CDR3 is 14 residues long. CDR1 is MDHEN and CDR2 is SYDVKM in the germline V gene.